This TCR beta chain was identified in a study of shared clonotypes between healthy human individuals. Overall study context: The people who gave samples were a couple of women and three men aged 18 to 49.

The V gene lost 9 bases and the J gene lost 3 bases, with 15 bases spanning the gap. The CDR3 consists of 14 residues. The germline V gene has CDR1 MGHRA and CDR2 YSYEKL. The assay was immunoSEQ multiplex PCR, and TCRdb's table has in-frame clones only and misses some. This table has about 1 million clones, approximately 80% appearing once. In regard to this clone: The target antigen is unknown.

Participating donors were healthy, HIV-negative adults free of recent acute infections or vaccinations. Splitting of CD4+ cells produced CD45RA+ naive and CD45RA-negative memory subsets. Findings and limits, study-wide: Naive subsets tended to show greater estimated richness than memory subsets.

Sequences were obtained from memory CD4+ T cells from PBMCs. Subset indicated: CD45RA-negative fraction. The chain is built from TRBV4-1 and TRBJ1-5; no definite D call. The sequence was collected from a man in his late teens or twenties in good health. Some clones in this sample may be carry-over from other donors' samples. The DNA for the CDR3 is TGCGCCAGTGCAAGGGCAGGCGTCAATCAGCCCCAGCATTTT. This codes for CASARAGVNQPQHF.